This T cell receptor beta chain was obtained from a study of T cell responses to AZD1222 COVID-19 vaccine. Broader study findings: The repertoires were collected only after the peak T cell response. Donors were largely white British and mainly female; clonal diversity was possibly underestimated. At study baseline, merely about 6 AZD1222 recipients were seropositive.

Recipients boosted at about 4 weeks or about 12 weeks are pooled. Points on this clone: Its antigen is unidentified.

V gave up 6 bases and J gave up 4 bases; unmatched junction bases: 8. CDR1 is MNHEY, CDR2 SMNVEV, per germline (reference sequence). CDR3 length: 15 residues. Profiled with immunoSEQ multiplex PCR; TCRdb holds only in-frame clones, not every one. The sample consists of roughly 180,000 clones, more than 85% of them appearing once. The starting material was peripheral blood, obtained 28 days after the second AZD1222 dose. The chain couples TRBV27 to TRBJ2-1; 8 bases match TRBD2. This sequence originates from an adult who received the AZD1222 COVID-19 vaccine. CDR3 sequence: CASRRLAGIYNEQFF. The CDR3, as DNA: TGTGCCAGCAGGCGTCTAGCGGGTATATACAATGAGCAGTTCTTC.